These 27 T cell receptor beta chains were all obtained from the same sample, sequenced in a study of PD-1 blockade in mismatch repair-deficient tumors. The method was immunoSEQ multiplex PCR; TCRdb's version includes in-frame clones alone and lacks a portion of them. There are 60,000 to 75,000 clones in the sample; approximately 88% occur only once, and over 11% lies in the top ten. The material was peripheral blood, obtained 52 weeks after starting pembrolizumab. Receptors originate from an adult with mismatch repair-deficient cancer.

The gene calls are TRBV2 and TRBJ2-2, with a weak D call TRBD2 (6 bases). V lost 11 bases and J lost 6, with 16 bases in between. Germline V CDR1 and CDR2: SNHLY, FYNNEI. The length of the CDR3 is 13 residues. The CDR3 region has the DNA TGTGCCGTCTCAGGTCTAGCGTCCGGGGAGCTGTTTTTT. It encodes CAVSGLASGELFF.

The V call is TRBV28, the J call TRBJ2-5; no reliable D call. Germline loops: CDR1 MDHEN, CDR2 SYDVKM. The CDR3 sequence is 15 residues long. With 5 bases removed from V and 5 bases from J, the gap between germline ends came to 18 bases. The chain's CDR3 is CASSLGSGLVETQYF. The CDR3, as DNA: TGTGCCAGCAGTCTGGGATCGGGTCTCGTGGAGACCCAGTACTTC.

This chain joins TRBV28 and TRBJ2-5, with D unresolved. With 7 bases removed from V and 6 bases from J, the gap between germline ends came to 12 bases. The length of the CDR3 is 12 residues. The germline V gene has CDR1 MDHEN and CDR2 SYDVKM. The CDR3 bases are TGTGCCAGCATTAGTCGGCGAAAGACCCAGTACTTC. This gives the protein CASISRRKTQYF.

As DNA, the CDR3 is TGTGCCAGCAGCCGGCGGGACAGGGCCAATGAGCAGTTCTTC. This gives the protein CASSRRDRANEQFF. The J gene is TRBJ2-1, the V gene TRBV2, with TRBD1 matching over 9 bases. The CDR3 is 14 residues long. Germline V gene lookup returns CDR1 SNHLY and CDR2 FYNNEI. V dropped 6 bases and J dropped 6; count of bases not matched to a gene: 6.

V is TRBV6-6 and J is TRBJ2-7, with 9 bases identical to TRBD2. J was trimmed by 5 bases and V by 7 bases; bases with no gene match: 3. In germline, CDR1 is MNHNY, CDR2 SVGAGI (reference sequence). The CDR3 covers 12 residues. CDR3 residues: CASTASGNEQYF. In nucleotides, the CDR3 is TGTGCCAGCACGGCTAGCGGGAACGAGCAGTACTTC.

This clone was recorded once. CDR3 loop: CASSAEQGTRWEQYF. The CDR3 DNA is TGTGCCAGCAGTGCCGAACAGGGAACAAGGTGGGAGCAGTACTTC. This rearrangement joins TRBV2 to TRBJ2-5; possibly TRBD1 for D (6 bases). V lost 4 bases, J lost 11 bases, and 23 bases lay in between. The CDR3 has 15 amino acids. Per germline, CDR1 SNHLY and CDR2 FYNNEI.

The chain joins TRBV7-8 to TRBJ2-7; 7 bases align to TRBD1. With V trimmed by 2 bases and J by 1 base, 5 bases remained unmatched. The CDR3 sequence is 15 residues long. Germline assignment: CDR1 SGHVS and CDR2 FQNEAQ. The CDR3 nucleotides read TGTGCCAGCAGCTTACTAGGGGGCAAATCCTACGAGCAGTACTTC. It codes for CASSLLGGKSYEQYF.

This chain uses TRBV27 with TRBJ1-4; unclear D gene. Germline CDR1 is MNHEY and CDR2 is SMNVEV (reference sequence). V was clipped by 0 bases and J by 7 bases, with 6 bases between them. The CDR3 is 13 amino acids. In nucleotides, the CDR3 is TGTGCCAGCAGTTTATCCCTAGGTGAAAAACTGTTTTTT. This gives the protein CASSLSLGEKLFF.

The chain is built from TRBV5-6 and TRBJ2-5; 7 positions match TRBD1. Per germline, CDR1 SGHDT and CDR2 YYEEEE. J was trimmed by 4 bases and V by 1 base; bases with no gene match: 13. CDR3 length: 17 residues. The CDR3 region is CASSLLPARTGAETQYF. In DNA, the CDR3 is TGTGCCAGCAGCTTGTTACCCGCCCGGACAGGCGCAGAGACCCAGTACTTC.

CDR3 protein: CASSLGQGANEQYF. CDR3 in DNA: TGTGCCAGCAGCCTTGGACAGGGCGCGAACGAGCAGTACTTC. V usage is TRBV4-2 and J usage is TRBJ2-7; 8 nucleotides align to TRBD1. CDR1 and CDR2 (germline): LGHNA, YNFKEQ. CDR3 length: 14 residues. The ends lost 4 bases at V and 5 bases at J; junction bases unmatched: 7.

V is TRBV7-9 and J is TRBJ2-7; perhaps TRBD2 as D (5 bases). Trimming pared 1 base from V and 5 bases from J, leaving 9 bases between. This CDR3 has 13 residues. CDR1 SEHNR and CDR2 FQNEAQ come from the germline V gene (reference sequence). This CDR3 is CASSLGGVHEQYF. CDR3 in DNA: TGTGCCAGCAGCTTAGGGGGAGTACACGAGCAGTACTTC. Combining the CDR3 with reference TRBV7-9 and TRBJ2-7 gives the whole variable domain DTGVSQNPRHKITKRGQNVTFRCDPISEHNRLYWYRQTLGQGPEFLTYFQNEAQLEKSRLLSDRFSAERPKGSFSTLEIQRTEQGDSAMYLCASSLGGVHEQYFGPGTRLTVT.

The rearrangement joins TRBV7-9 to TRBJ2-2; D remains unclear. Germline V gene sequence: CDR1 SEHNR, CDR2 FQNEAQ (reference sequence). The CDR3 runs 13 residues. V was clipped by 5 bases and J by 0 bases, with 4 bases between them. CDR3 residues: CASSPTNTGELFF. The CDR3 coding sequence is TGTGCCAGCAGCCCGACGAACACCGGGGAGCTGTTTTTT.

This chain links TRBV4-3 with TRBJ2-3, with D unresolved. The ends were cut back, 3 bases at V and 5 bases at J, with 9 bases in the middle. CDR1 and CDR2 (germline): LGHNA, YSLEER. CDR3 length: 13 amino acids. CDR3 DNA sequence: TGCGCCAGCAGCCAGTCAGTGAGAGATACGCAGTATTTT. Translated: CASSQSVRDTQYF.

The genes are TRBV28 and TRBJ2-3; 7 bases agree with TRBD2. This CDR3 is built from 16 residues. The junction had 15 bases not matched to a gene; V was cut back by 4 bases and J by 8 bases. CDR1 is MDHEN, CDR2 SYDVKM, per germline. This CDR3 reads CASSSWGGKPARTQYF. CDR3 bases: TGTGCCAGCAGTTCTTGGGGGGGAAAACCCGCCCGTACGCAGTATTTT.

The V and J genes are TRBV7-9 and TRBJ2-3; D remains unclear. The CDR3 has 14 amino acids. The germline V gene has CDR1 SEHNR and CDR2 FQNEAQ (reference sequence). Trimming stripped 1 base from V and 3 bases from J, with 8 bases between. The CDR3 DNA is TGTGCCAGCAGCTTAGGTCAAGAAACAGATACGCAGTATTTT. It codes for CASSLGQETDTQYF.

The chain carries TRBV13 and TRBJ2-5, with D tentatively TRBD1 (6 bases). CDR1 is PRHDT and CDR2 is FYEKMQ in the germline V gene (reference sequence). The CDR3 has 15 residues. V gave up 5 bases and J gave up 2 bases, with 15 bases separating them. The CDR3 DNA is TGTGCCAGCAGCCTTCTCCGACAGGCTCAAGAGACCCAGTACTTC. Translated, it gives CASSLLRQAQETQYF.

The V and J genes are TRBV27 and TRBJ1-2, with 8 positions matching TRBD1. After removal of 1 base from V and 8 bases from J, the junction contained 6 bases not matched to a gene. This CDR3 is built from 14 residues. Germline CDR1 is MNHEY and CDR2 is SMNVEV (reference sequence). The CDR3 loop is CASSLYQGAGGYTF. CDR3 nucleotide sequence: TGTGCCAGCAGTTTATATCAGGGGGCTGGAGGCTACACCTTC.

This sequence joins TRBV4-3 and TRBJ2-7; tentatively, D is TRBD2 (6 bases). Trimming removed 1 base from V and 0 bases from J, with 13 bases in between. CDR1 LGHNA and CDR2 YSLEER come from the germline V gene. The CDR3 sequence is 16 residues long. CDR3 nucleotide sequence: TGCGCCAGCAGCCAAGCTCCTAGCGCCAGCTCCTACGAGCAGTACTTC. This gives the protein CASSQAPSASSYEQYF.

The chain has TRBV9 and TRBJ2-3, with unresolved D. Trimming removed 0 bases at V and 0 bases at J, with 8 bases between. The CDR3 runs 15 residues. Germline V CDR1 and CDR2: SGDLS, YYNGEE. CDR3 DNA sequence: TGTGCCAGCAGCGTAGACGGATCTAGCACAGATACGCAGTATTTT. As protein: CASSVDGSSTDTQYF. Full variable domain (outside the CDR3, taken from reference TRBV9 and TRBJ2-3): DSGVTQTPKHLITATGQRVTLRCSPRSGDLSVYWYQQSLDQGLQFLIQYYNGEERAKGNILERFSAQQFPDLHSELNLSSLELGDSALYFCASSVDGSSTDTQYFGPGTRLTVL.

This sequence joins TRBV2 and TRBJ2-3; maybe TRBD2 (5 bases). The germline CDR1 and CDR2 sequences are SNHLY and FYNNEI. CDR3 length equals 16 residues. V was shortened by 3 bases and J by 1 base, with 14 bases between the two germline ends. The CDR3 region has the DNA TGTGCCAGCAGTGAGTTTCGGGGAGTTGGCACAGATACGCAGTATTTT. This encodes CASSEFRGVGTDTQYF.

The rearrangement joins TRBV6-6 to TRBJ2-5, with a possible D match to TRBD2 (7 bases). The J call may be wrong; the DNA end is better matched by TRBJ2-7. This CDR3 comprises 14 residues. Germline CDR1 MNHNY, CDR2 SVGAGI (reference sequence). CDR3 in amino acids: CASKKGGAPYEQYF. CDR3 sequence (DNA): TGTGCCAGCAAAAAGGGGGGGGCACCCTACGAGCAGTACTTC.

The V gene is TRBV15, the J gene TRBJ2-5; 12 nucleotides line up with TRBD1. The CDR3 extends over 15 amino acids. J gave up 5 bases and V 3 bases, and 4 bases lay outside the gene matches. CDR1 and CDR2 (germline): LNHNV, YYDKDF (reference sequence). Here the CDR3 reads CATSRGQGALETQYF. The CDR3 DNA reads TGTGCCACCAGCAGGGGACAGGGGGCATTGGAGACCCAGTACTTC.

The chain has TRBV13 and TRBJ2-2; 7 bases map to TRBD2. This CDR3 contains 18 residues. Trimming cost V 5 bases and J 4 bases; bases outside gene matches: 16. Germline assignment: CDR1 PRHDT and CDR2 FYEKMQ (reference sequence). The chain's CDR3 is CASSPSLGIGRFTGELFF. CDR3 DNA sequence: TGTGCCAGCAGCCCAAGCCTCGGGATCGGGAGGTTCACCGGGGAGCTGTTTTTT.

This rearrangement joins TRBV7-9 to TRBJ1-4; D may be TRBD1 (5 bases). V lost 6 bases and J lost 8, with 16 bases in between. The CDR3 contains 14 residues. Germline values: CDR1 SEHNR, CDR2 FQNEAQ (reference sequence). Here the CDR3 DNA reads TGTGCCAGCAGTTCAGGGATGGTGGAAGAAAAACTGTTTTTT. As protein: CASSSGMVEEKLFF.

The CDR3 bases are TGTGCCTGGAGCCAATCCGGGACACCGAACACTGAAGCTTTCTTT. Residues: CAWSQSGTPNTEAFF. V and J are TRBV30 and TRBJ1-1; D may be TRBD1 (6 bases). Germline V CDR1 and CDR2: GTSNPN, SVGIG (reference sequence). Trimming cost V 3 bases and J 1 base, with 15 bases left between them. The CDR3 runs to 15 residues.

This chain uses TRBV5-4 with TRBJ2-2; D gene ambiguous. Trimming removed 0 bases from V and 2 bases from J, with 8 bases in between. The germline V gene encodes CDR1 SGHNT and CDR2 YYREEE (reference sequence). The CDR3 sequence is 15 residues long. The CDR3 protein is CASSLELRNTGELFF. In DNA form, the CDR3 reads TGTGCCAGCAGCTTGGAGCTACGTAACACCGGGGAGCTGTTTTTT.

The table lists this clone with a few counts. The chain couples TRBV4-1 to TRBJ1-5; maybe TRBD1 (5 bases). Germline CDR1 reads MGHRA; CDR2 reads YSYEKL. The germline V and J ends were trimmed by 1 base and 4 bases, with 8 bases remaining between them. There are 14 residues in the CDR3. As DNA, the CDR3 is TGCGCCAGCAGCCAAGCGCGGGGGAATCAGCCCCAGCATTTT. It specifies CASSQARGNQPQHF.